Below, 29 T cell receptor beta chains from the same sample are listed, as sequenced in a study of neoadjuvant anti-PD-1 for oral cavity cancer. The data were produced by immunoSEQ multiplex PCR, yet TCRdb's version contains in-frame clones alone and is incomplete. The data show 6,000 to 8,500 clones, over 65% seen once. Source: PBMCs, taken before nivolumab (anti-PD-1) treatment. The receptors were sampled from a person aged 40 to 85 with oral cavity squamous cell carcinoma.

The chain couples TRBV4-2 to TRBJ1-2; TRBD1 aligns across 7 bases. Germline V gene lookup returns CDR1 LGHNA and CDR2 YNFKEQ. Trimming at V came to 1 base and at J to 4 bases, leaving 0 bases not matched to a gene. CDR3 length: 13 residues. This CDR3 is CASSQGDSYGYTF. Written as DNA, the CDR3 is TGTGCCAGCAGCCAAGGGGACAGCTATGGCTACACCTTC.

J is TRBJ1-4 and V is TRBV15; 7 bases are a match to TRBD1. This CDR3 spans 17 amino acids. Germline loops: CDR1 LNHNV, CDR2 YYDKDF (reference sequence). V gave up 1 base and J gave up 7 bases; unmatched junction bases: 12. The DNA of the CDR3 is TGTGCCACCAGCAGAGGATCCCGGGGGCAGGGGGGTGAAAAACTGTTTTTT. This gives the protein CATSRGSRGQGGEKLFF. Full variable domain (missing parts from reference TRBV15 and TRBJ1-4): DAMVIQNPRYQVTQFGKPVTLSCSQTLNHNVMYWYQQKSSQAPKLLFHYYDKDFNNEADTPDNFQSRRPNTSFCFLDIRSPGLGDTAMYLCATSRGSRGQGGEKLFFGSGTQLSVL.

The chain carries TRBV9 and TRBJ1-3; D might be TRBD1 (5 bases). V dropped 4 bases and J dropped 2 bases, with 10 bases sitting between them. CDR3 length: 14 residues. Germline-derived CDR1 and CDR2 are SGDLS and YYNGEE. In nucleotides, the CDR3 is TGTGCCAGCAGCCCCCCCAGGGCTGGAAACACCATATATTTT. It encodes CASSPPRAGNTIYF.

The chain uses TRBV7-2 and TRBJ1-3; D gene uncertain. CDR3 size: 16 residues. The germline CDR1 and CDR2 sequences are SGHTA and FQGNSA. The V end lost 0 bases, the J end lost 0 bases, and 9 bases lay between the germline ends. The CDR3 nucleotides read TGTGCCAGCAGCTTAGCTCCCGCAGGCTCTGGAAACACCATATATTTT. Protein sequence: CASSLAPAGSGNTIYF.

The gene calls are TRBV19 and TRBJ2-7; 11 bases are a match to TRBD1. Unmatched junction bases numbered 9, after V lost 3 bases and J lost 2 bases. CDR1 and CDR2 (germline): LNHDA, SQIVND (reference sequence). The CDR3 runs to 17 residues. The CDR3 nucleotides are TGTGCCAGTAGTATCAACTCCGGGACAGGGGGTACCTACGAGCAGTACTTC. Translated: CASSINSGTGGTYEQYF. Full variable domain (rest looked up from reference TRBV19 and TRBJ2-7): DGGITQSPKYLFRKEGQNVTLSCEQNLNHDAMYWYRQDPGQGLRLIYYSQIVNDFQKGDIAEGYSVSREKKESFPLTVTSAQKNPTAFYLCASSINSGTGGTYEQYFGPGTRLTVT.

V gene TRBV2 combines with J gene TRBJ1-4; D uncertain. From germline, CDR1 is SNHLY and CDR2 FYNNEI. Trimming removed 7 bases from V and 0 bases from J, with 9 bases in between. The CDR3 runs 14 residues. The CDR3 nucleotides are TGTGCCAGCACAGTTCTTTCAACTAATGAAAAACTGTTTTTT. Translation gives CASTVLSTNEKLFF.

The chain links TRBV6-6 to TRBJ2-5; TRBD1 might be the D (5 bases). Per the germline V gene, CDR1 is MNHNY and CDR2 is SVGAGI (reference sequence). The CDR3 contains 15 residues. Trimming removed 0 bases at V and 1 base at J, with 9 bases between. CDR3 sequence: CASSYSTRAQETQYF. DNA for the CDR3: TGTGCCAGCAGTTACTCGACCAGGGCCCAAGAGACCCAGTACTTC.

The chain carries TRBV19 and TRBJ2-7, with D possibly matching TRBD1 (6 bases). This CDR3 region has 14 residues. CDR1 and CDR2 (germline): LNHDA, SQIVND (reference sequence). V was cut by 3 bases and J by 3 bases, with 12 bases left in between. CDR3 in amino acids: CASSIQGGSYEQYF. The DNA for the CDR3 is TGTGCCAGTAGTATCCAAGGGGGTAGCTACGAGCAGTACTTC.

CDR3 bases: TGTGCCACCAGATTTGCGGGGGGGGTTGAAGAGACCCAGTACTTC. As protein: CATRFAGGVEETQYF. The chain joins TRBV6-1 to TRBJ2-5; 9 bases map to TRBD2. The V and J ends lost 10 bases and 3 bases, in that order; junction bases with no gene match: 12. The germline V gene encodes CDR1 MNHNS and CDR2 SASEGT. The CDR3 is 15 residues long.

The chain uses TRBV6-1 and TRBJ1-1, with no clear D. Per the germline V gene, CDR1 is MNHNS and CDR2 is SASEGT. The CDR3 covers 13 residues. V lost 4 bases and J lost 3, with 9 bases in between. This chain's CDR3 is CASSARGDTEAFF. The CDR3, as DNA: TGTGCCAGCAGTGCCCGGGGAGACACTGAAGCTTTCTTT.

The chain is built from TRBV2 and TRBJ1-1; D might be TRBD1 (6 bases). V lost 6 bases and J lost 0, with 8 bases in between. The germline CDR1 and CDR2 sequences are SNHLY and FYNNEI. The CDR3 is made up of 13 amino acids. The DNA of the CDR3 is TGTGCCAGCAGGGGGGGCCTGAACACTGAAGCTTTCTTT. Its translation: CASRGGLNTEAFF.

The chain recombines TRBV5-5 with TRBJ1-6; D possibly corresponds to TRBD1 (5 bases). Trimming took 2 bases from V and 5 from J, leaving 8 bases between them. Per germline, CDR1 SGHKS and CDR2 YYEKEE (reference sequence). This CDR3 has 14 amino acids. This CDR3 reads CASSLGEDNSPLHF. CDR3 coding DNA: TGTGCCAGCAGCTTAGGGGAAGATAATTCACCCCTCCACTTT.

The chain has TRBV7-9 and TRBJ1-5; TRBD1 aligns across 11 bases. Germline CDR1 and CDR2: SEHNR and FQNEAQ (reference sequence). V was pared by 4 bases and J by 6 bases, with 11 bases of the junction left unmatched. This CDR3 is built from 17 residues. CDR3 sequence reads: CASSSGLGQGEAQPQHF. CDR3 coding DNA: TGTGCCAGCAGCTCCGGACTGGGACAGGGGGAAGCTCAGCCCCAGCATTTT.

This clone was seen a handful of times. The genes are TRBV18 and TRBJ2-7, with 7 bases matching TRBD2. In germline, CDR1 is KGHSH, CDR2 LQKENI. This CDR3 has 14 residues. Unmatched junction bases numbered 9, after V lost 4 bases and J lost 6 bases. CDR3 sequence reads: CASSRNGREGEQYF. DNA for the CDR3: TGTGCCAGCTCACGGAATGGGAGGGAAGGCGAGCAGTACTTC. Drawing the rest from reference TRBV18 and TRBJ2-7, the complete variable domain is NAGVMQNPRHLVRRRGQEARLRCSPMKGHSHVYWYRQLPEEGLKFMVYLQKENIIDESGMPKERFSAEFPKEGPSILRIQQVVRGDSAAYFCASSRNGREGEQYFGPGTRLTVT.

This clone showed up just a few times. V and J are TRBV5-4 and TRBJ2-2; no clear D. Trimming took 6 bases from V and 0 from J, leaving 6 bases between them. The CDR3 length is 13 residues. The germline gives CDR1 SGHNT, CDR2 YYREEE (reference sequence). CDR3 sequence: CASKSANTGELFF. Written as DNA, the CDR3 is TGTGCCAGCAAATCCGCGAACACCGGGGAGCTGTTTTTT.

This clone was detected only a few times. The gene calls are TRBV7-3 and TRBJ1-1; TRBD1 matches at 7 bases. The V and J ends lost 5 bases and 0 bases, in that order; junction bases with no gene match: 6. This CDR3 region has 15 residues. Germline V CDR1 and CDR2: SGHTA, FQGTGA. CDR3 residues: CASSAGTALNTEAFF. The DNA of the CDR3 is TGTGCCAGCAGCGCCGGGACAGCCCTGAACACTGAAGCTTTCTTT.

The J gene is TRBJ1-3, the V gene TRBV5-6; D is undetermined. This CDR3 is 16 amino acids long. With 2 bases removed from V and 5 bases from J, the gap between germline ends came to 17 bases. Germline CDR1 reads SGHDT; CDR2 reads YYEEEE. The DNA for the CDR3 is TGTGCCAGCAGCTTCGCGGCAGGCTTTCTCCGAAACACCATATATTTT. Residues: CASSFAAGFLRNTIYF.

The V call is TRBV6-4, the J call TRBJ2-3; D is unclear. The CDR3 runs 14 residues. Per the germline V gene, CDR1 is MRHNA and CDR2 is SNTAGT. The V end lost 4 bases, the J end lost 0 bases, and 8 bases lay between the germline ends. The DNA of the CDR3 is TGTGCCAGCAGTGTGAAGGATAGCACAGATACGCAGTATTTT. Amino acid sequence: CASSVKDSTDTQYF.

This sequence joins TRBV7-2 and TRBJ2-3, with TRBD2 matching 10 bases. This CDR3 contains 14 residues. Germline V gene sequence: CDR1 SGHTA, CDR2 FQGNSA. V shed 6 bases, J shed 7 bases, and the junction held 7 bases outside the gene matches. The DNA for the CDR3 is TGTGCCAGCAGTCAAAGCGGGGGGGCCTATACGCAGTATTTT. Protein: CASSQSGGAYTQYF.

The genes are TRBV15 and TRBJ2-1, with D perhaps TRBD1 (6 bases). This CDR3 contains 14 residues. The V gene lost 3 bases and the J gene lost 4 bases, with 10 bases spanning the gap. Germline values: CDR1 LNHNV, CDR2 YYDKDF (reference sequence). The CDR3 nucleotides are TGTGCCACCAGCAGCCGGGACAAATACAATGAGCAGTTCTTC. As protein: CATSSRDKYNEQFF.

V is TRBV9 and J is TRBJ2-6; 7 bases align to TRBD1. The germline gives CDR1 SGDLS, CDR2 YYNGEE. This CDR3 comprises 19 residues. The J segment lost 0 bases and the V segment lost 4 bases, leaving 13 bases of the junction unmatched. The CDR3 sequence: CASSSPDRAIHSGANVLTF. The CDR3 region has the DNA TGTGCCAGCAGCTCGCCCGACAGGGCAATCCACTCTGGGGCCAACGTCCTGACTTTC.

This sequence joins TRBV15 and TRBJ2-3, with TRBD2 matching 12 bases. Germline assignment: CDR1 LNHNV and CDR2 YYDKDF (reference sequence). J lost 6 bases, V lost 0 bases, and 7 bases had no gene match. This CDR3 is built from 17 residues. CDR3 loop: CATSRDRRTSGVDTQYF. Written as DNA, the CDR3 is TGTGCCACCAGCAGAGACCGAAGGACTAGCGGGGTTGATACGCAGTATTTT.

The chain has TRBV7-2 and TRBJ2-7; D may be TRBD1 or TRBD2 (5 bases each). The CDR3 length is 14 residues. V shed 5 bases and J shed 6 bases, with 17 bases lying between them. Germline assignment: CDR1 SGHTA and CDR2 FQGNSA. CDR3 sequence (DNA): TGTGCCAGCAGCCGGACTCCGTTTGGGGGCGAGCAGTACTTC. Protein product: CASSRTPFGGEQYF.

Here the CDR3 reads CASKAGRISSYEQYF. In DNA, the CDR3 is TGTGCCAGCAAAGCGGGACGCATAAGCTCCTACGAGCAGTACTTC. The gene calls are TRBV5-8 and TRBJ2-7; the match to TRBD2 covers 7 bases. Germline CDR1 SGHTS, CDR2 YDEGEE. V was clipped by 6 bases and J by 0 bases; unmatched bases: 9. The CDR3 contains 15 residues. The full variable domain, with the rest looked up from reference TRBV5-8 and TRBJ2-7, is EAGVTQSPTHLIKTRGQQATLRCSPISGHTSVYWYQQALGLGLQFLLWYDEGEERNRGNFPPRFSGRQFPNYSSELNVNALELEDSALYLCASKAGRISSYEQYFGPGTRLTVT.

This clone was found a few times. This chain links TRBV7-9 with TRBJ2-7; 7 bases are shared with TRBD2. The CDR3 has 12 residues. With V trimmed by 3 bases and J by 8 bases, 4 bases remained unmatched. Germline V lookup: CDR1 SEHNR, CDR2 FQNEAQ (reference sequence). CDR3 DNA: TGTGCCAGCAGCTTGGGCGGGGGACAGCAGTACTTC. This codes for CASSLGGGQQYF. Drawing the rest from reference TRBV7-9 and TRBJ2-7, the complete variable domain is DTGVSQNPRHKITKRGQNVTFRCDPISEHNRLYWYRQTLGQGPEFLTYFQNEAQLEKSRLLSDRFSAERPKGSFSTLEIQRTEQGDSAMYLCASSLGGGQQYFGPGTRLTVT.

The CDR3 DNA sequence: TGTGCCTGGAGGGGCCTTCTAGGGACAGGGGGGAGGCCCCAAGAGACCCAGTACTTC. Its translation: CAWRGLLGTGGRPQETQYF. The chain is built from TRBV30 and TRBJ2-5; 11 nucleotides align to TRBD1. The junction had 16 bases not matched to a gene; V was cut back by 3 bases and J by 1 base. The CDR3 extends over 19 amino acids. Germline CDR1 is GTSNPN and CDR2 is SVGIG (reference sequence).

The chain combines TRBV19 with TRBJ1-4; possibly TRBD1 for D (6 bases). Trimming cost V 3 bases and J 8 bases, with 13 bases left between them. The CDR3 spans 14 residues. Germline V lookup: CDR1 LNHDA, CDR2 SQIVND (reference sequence). CDR3 sequence reads: CASSMTGGREKLFF. The CDR3 DNA reads as TGTGCCAGTAGTATGACGGGGGGGCGAGAAAAACTGTTTTTT. Using reference TRBV19 and TRBJ1-4 for the parts outside the CDR3, the full variable domain is DGGITQSPKYLFRKEGQNVTLSCEQNLNHDAMYWYRQDPGQGLRLIYYSQIVNDFQKGDIAEGYSVSREKKESFPLTVTSAQKNPTAFYLCASSMTGGREKLFFGSGTQLSVL.

The chain employs TRBV28 and TRBJ1-2, with TRBD1 identical over 11 bases. CDR1 is MDHEN, CDR2 SYDVKM, per germline. V was clipped by 2 bases and J by 8 bases; unmatched bases: 4. This CDR3 is 14 amino acids long. The DNA for the CDR3 is TGTGCCAGCAGTTTAAGGACAGGGGGCGTAGGCTACACCTTC. Its protein product is CASSLRTGGVGYTF.

The chain is built from TRBV5-4 and TRBJ1-2; D ambiguous. The CDR3 totals 13 residues. Trimming cost V 0 bases and J 5 bases, with 8 bases left between them. The germline CDR1 and CDR2 sequences are SGHNT and YYREEE (reference sequence). The CDR3 coding sequence is TGTGCCAGCAGCTTGGTTGAGGGTTATGGCTACACCTTC. It specifies CASSLVEGYGYTF.